Each of the 27 T cell receptor beta chains below was sequenced from the same sample in a study of T-cell memory formation after mild COVID-19 (dated by TCRdb to the early 2020s). Libraries were constructed by 5' RACE. Sequenced using an Illumina NovaSeq 6000. TCRdb ran its own pipeline on the public reads, namely fastp trimming at Q25 and MiXCR clone calling, and kept in-frame beta chains. Merged by CDR3 protein, the rows form single entries marked with the most common genes and DNA. Across this sample there are approximately 490,000 distinct CDR3 sequences, with over 20% seen only once. The top ten clonotypes cover roughly an eighth of the sample. Sequencing was carried out using PBMCs or a T cell subset sorted from them (not recorded which). The receptors were gathered from an adult woman who had mild COVID-19 (a few samples of this study predate the infection). The sample titles of this study are shuffled in the database, so cell type and time point are left out; the donor was told from shared clones.

This chain joins TRBV10-3 and TRBJ1-1, with a weak D call TRBD1 (6 bases). The CDR3 is 13 residues long. V was shortened by 10 bases and J by 2 bases, with 14 bases between the two germline ends. Germline values: CDR1 ENHRY, CDR2 SYGVKD. The CDR3 loop reads CATATGANTEAFF. The CDR3 bases are TGTGCCACCGCGACAGGAGCAAACACTGAAGCTTTCTTT.

The J gene is TRBJ2-2, the V gene TRBV6-5; D remains ambiguous. The CDR3 covers 13 residues. The V and J ends lost 7 bases and 1 base respectively, with 7 bases between them. CDR1 MNHEY and CDR2 SVGAGI come from the germline V gene. In DNA, the CDR3 is TGTGCCAGCAAAACATGGAACACCGGGGAGCTGTTTTTT. Translation: CASKTWNTGELFF.

In DNA, the CDR3 is TGCAGTGCTAGAGACAGCTCCAGCTCCTACGAGCAGTACTTC. Translating it yields CSARDSSSSYEQYF. The chain carries TRBV20-1 and TRBJ2-7; D call uncertain. V lost 0 bases and J lost 0, with 9 bases in between. Germline values: CDR1 DFQATT, CDR2 SNEGSKA (reference sequence). This CDR3 comprises 14 residues.

This clonotype was found a few times. The CDR3, as DNA: TGTGCCAGCAGTTTTCTGGGGAGCCAGGTGAACACCATATATTTT. Its translation is CASSFLGSQVNTIYF. V gene TRBV28 combines with J gene TRBJ1-3, with D unresolved. Deletions cut 3 bases from V and 7 bases from J, with 16 bases between. Per germline, CDR1 MDHEN and CDR2 SYDVKM. This CDR3 contains 15 residues.

This clonotype was observed a few times. The chain uses TRBV5-1 and TRBJ2-7, with D maybe TRBD1 (6 bases). CDR1 is SGHRS and CDR2 is YFSETQ in the germline V gene. The CDR3 contains 15 residues. The V and J ends lost 1 base and 0 bases respectively, with 11 bases between them. CDR3 sequence (DNA): TGCGCCAGCAGCTTGCTAACAGGGTCCTCCTACGAGCAGTACTTC. This translates into CASSLLTGSSYEQYF.

This clonotype occurred many times. The chain has TRBV7-9 and TRBJ2-2, with D tentatively TRBD2 (6 bases). The germline V gene has CDR1 SEHNR and CDR2 FQNEAQ (reference sequence). Trimming shortened V by 2 bases and J by 0 bases, and 7 bases separated the two germline ends. The CDR3 is made up of 15 amino acids. In DNA, the CDR3 is TGTGCCAGCAGCTTAACTAGCCCGAACACCGGGGAGCTGTTTTTT. This codes for CASSLTSPNTGELFF.

This clonotype was counted between two and nine times. The CDR3 nucleotides are TGTGCCAGCAGCTTAGATTCCGGAGAAAACATTCAGTACTTC. This sequence encodes CASSLDSGENIQYF. The V call is TRBV11-2, the J call TRBJ2-4; no clear D. V was pared by 0 bases and J by 5 bases, with 8 bases between. Germline V gene lookup returns CDR1 SGHAT and CDR2 FQNNGV. The CDR3 contains 14 residues.

The DNA of the CDR3 is TGTGCCAGCAGGGGCTGGCAGGAAAGTCTCGAGCAGTACTTC. As protein: CASRGWQESLEQYF. The rearrangement joins TRBV2 to TRBJ2-7; no clear D. The length of the CDR3 is 14 residues. Trimming cost V 6 bases and J 6 bases, with 18 bases left between them. Germline V lookup: CDR1 SNHLY, CDR2 FYNNEI.

Only a few counts were recorded for this clonotype. The chain joins TRBV20-1 to TRBJ2-7, with 10 bases fitting TRBD2. This CDR3 has 14 residues. Germline values: CDR1 DFQATT, CDR2 SNEGSKA (reference sequence). The trim removed 2 bases at V and 4 bases at J, leaving 5 bases unmatched. Here the CDR3 DNA reads TGCAGTGCTAGACAGCGGGGGGGACTGTACGAGCAGTACTTC. This translates into CSARQRGGLYEQYF.

This clonotype was counted only a few times. The chain is built from TRBV3-1 and TRBJ2-7, with 8 bases matching TRBD2. The CDR3 is made up of 15 amino acids. V shed 0 bases and J 9 bases; nucleotides not matched to a gene: 10. Germline V CDR1 and CDR2: LGHDT, YNNKEL (reference sequence). Here the CDR3 reads CASSQDLTGGNRQYF. CDR3 sequence (DNA): TGTGCCAGCAGCCAAGATTTAACGGGGGGGAATCGGCAGTACTTC.

This sequence joins TRBV2 and TRBJ2-7; D may correspond to TRBD1 or TRBD2 (7 bases each). The CDR3 runs 17 residues. The germline CDR1 and CDR2 sequences are SNHLY and FYNNEI. V lost 6 bases and J 3 bases, leaving 24 bases between the germline ends. In nucleotides, the CDR3 is TGTGCCAGCAGGGGGACTCGACAGGGAGGGAAACACTACGAGCAGTACTTC. Amino acid sequence: CASRGTRQGGKHYEQYF. Full variable domain (rest looked up from reference TRBV2 and TRBJ2-7): EPEVTQTPSHQVTQMGQEVILRCVPISNHLYFYWYRQILGQKVEFLVSFYNNEISEKSEIFDDQFSVERPDGSNFTLKIRSTKLEDSAMYFCASRGTRQGGKHYEQYFGPGTRLTVT.

This chain joins TRBV28 and TRBJ2-5; tentative D call: TRBD1 (6 bases). The CDR3 is 14 amino acids. V gave up 7 bases and J gave up 3 bases, with 15 bases separating them. Germline V gives CDR1 MDHEN, CDR2 SYDVKM. CDR3 sequence reads: CASTRSSGEETQYF. As DNA, the CDR3 is TGTGCCAGCACCCGATCGTCAGGGGAAGAGACCCAGTACTTC. Supplemented by reference TRBV28 and TRBJ2-5, the full variable domain reads DVKVTQSSRYLVKRTGEKVFLECVQDMDHENMFWYRQDPGLGLRLIYFSYDVKMKEKGDIPEGYSVSREKKERFSLILESASTNQTSMYLCASTRSSGEETQYFGPGTRLLVL.

This clonotype was detected a few times. The rearrangement uses TRBV6-6 and TRBJ2-1; no reliable D call. CDR1 and CDR2 (germline): MNHNY, SVGAGI (reference sequence). Trimming took off 2 bases at V and 2 bases at J, with 4 bases between the two ends. The CDR3 totals 13 residues. The CDR3 region is CASSYRAYNEQFF. DNA of the CDR3: TGTGCCAGCAGTTACAGGGCCTACAATGAGCAGTTCTTC.

This clonotype was counted between two and nine times. J is TRBJ2-7 and V is TRBV18; D uncertain. V lost 3 bases to trimming and J lost 3 bases, with 12 bases between them. The CDR3 extends over 14 amino acids. CDR1 is KGHSH and CDR2 is LQKENI in the germline V gene. The chain's CDR3 is CASSPSAGVYEQYF. CDR3 coding DNA: TGTGCCAGCTCACCCTCGGCAGGAGTCTACGAGCAGTACTTC.

This chain uses TRBV5-6 with TRBJ1-2; 7 bases agree with TRBD1. CDR3 size: 14 residues. CDR1 and CDR2 from the germline V gene are SGHDT and YYEEEE. V dropped 1 base and J dropped 8; count of bases not matched to a gene: 8. The CDR3 loop is CASSLHRGFGGYTF. CDR3 DNA: TGTGCCAGCAGCTTGCACAGGGGTTTTGGGGGCTACACCTTC.

The sample holds many counts of this clonotype. The chain has TRBV27 and TRBJ2-7; D uncertain. V lost 5 bases and J lost 3, with 17 bases in between. CDR1 and CDR2 (germline): MNHEY, SMNVEV (reference sequence). There are 15 residues in the CDR3. The CDR3 region has the DNA TGTGCCAGCAGTATCGAAGAGGCCGGATTCTACGAGCAGTACTTC. Its protein is CASSIEEAGFYEQYF.

This clonotype occurred many times. V usage is TRBV7-2 and J usage is TRBJ2-5; D gene unclear. From germline, CDR1 is SGHTA and CDR2 FQGNSA. The CDR3 has 13 amino acids. With 5 bases removed from V and 5 bases from J, the gap between germline ends came to 12 bases. The CDR3: CASSAGVRETQYF. The CDR3 DNA reads TGTGCCAGCAGCGCTGGAGTCAGGGAGACCCAGTACTTC.

In this sample, this clonotype turned up a few times. This chain joins TRBV7-3 and TRBJ2-3; the D is unclear. The CDR3 has 12 residues. V was shortened by 1 base and J by 4 bases, with 3 bases between the two germline ends. Per germline, CDR1 SGHTA and CDR2 FQGTGA. The CDR3 coding sequence is TGTGCCAGCAGCTTAAATCCAGATACGCAGTATTTT. This encodes CASSLNPDTQYF.

The gene calls are TRBV21-1 and TRBJ2-7; the tabulated D call, TRBD2, remains unverified against the DNA. TRBV21-1 is deemed a pseudogene. This CDR3 spans 14 amino acids. CDR3 region: CASSQSWSTYEQYF. In nucleotides, the CDR3 is TGTGCCAGCAGCCAGTCCTGGAGTACCTACGAGCAGTACTTC.

This clonotype was found a few times. The chain couples TRBV12-3 or TRBV12-4 to TRBJ1-4; the D is unclear. Trimming shortened V by 4 bases and J by 8 bases, and 11 bases separated the two germline ends. The CDR3 runs 13 residues. The CDR3 DNA reads as TGTGCCAGCAGTTCAGGAGAGTGGGAAAAACTGTTTTTT. It yields the protein CASSSGEWEKLFF.

J is TRBJ2-7 and V is TRBV2; D is perhaps TRBD1 (7 bases). V lost 4 bases to trimming and J lost 2 bases, with 12 bases between them. Germline-derived CDR1 and CDR2 are SNHLY and FYNNEI. The length of the CDR3 is 14 residues. The CDR3 DNA is TGTGCCAGCAGTGGTCAGGGGGGCCCCTACGAGCAGTACTTC. Protein product: CASSGQGGPYEQYF. The whole variable domain, filled in from reference TRBV2 and TRBJ2-7, reads EPEVTQTPSHQVTQMGQEVILRCVPISNHLYFYWYRQILGQKVEFLVSFYNNEISEKSEIFDDQFSVERPDGSNFTLKIRSTKLEDSAMYFCASSGQGGPYEQYFGPGTRLTVT.

The chain is built from TRBV5-1 and TRBJ1-2; D might be TRBD1 (6 bases). This CDR3 contains 14 residues. Germline V CDR1 and CDR2: SGHRS, YFSETQ. V lost 5 bases and J 4 bases, leaving 15 bases between the germline ends. CDR3 nucleotides: TGCGCCAGCAGACCCGGGGGGGGCGGCTATGGCTACACCTTC. It translates to CASRPGGGGYGYTF.

This clonotype was detected only a few times. The chain links TRBV5-1 to TRBJ2-7; TRBD1 matches 8 bases. The CDR3 is 15 residues long. Germline V lookup: CDR1 SGHRS, CDR2 YFSETQ. V lost 2 bases and J lost 5; bases outside the gene matches: 9. The CDR3 is CASSFGQGVRDEQYF. DNA of the CDR3: TGCGCCAGCAGCTTCGGACAGGGAGTACGAGACGAGCAGTACTTC.

V usage is TRBV7-8 and J usage is TRBJ1-4; TRBD1 is a possible D gene (5 bases). Germline V CDR1 and CDR2: SGHVS, FQNEAQ. Deletions cut 1 base from V and 5 bases from J, with 14 bases between. The CDR3 contains 16 residues. The CDR3 coding sequence is TGTGCCAGCAGCTTAGTTGGGGGAGGGTCCAATGAAAAACTGTTTTTT. Encoded protein: CASSLVGGGSNEKLFF.

This clonotype was seen just once. One base away lies a much larger clone, so this may be a sequencing read error. This CDR3 fails to terminate in the conserved phenylalanine or tryptophan, so it likely reflects a read error. The rearrangement joins TRBV7-8 to TRBJ1-2; 7 nucleotides line up with TRBD1. V was pared by 1 base and J by 8 bases, with 19 bases of the junction left unmatched. The CDR3 extends over 18 amino acids. CDR1 and CDR2 (germline): SGHVS, FQNEAQ. DNA for the CDR3: TGTGCCAGCAGCTTAGGGGAGACAGGGTTTGCGCACCTGAGAGGCTACACCTTA. Encoded protein: CASSLGETGFAHLRGYTL.

V and J are TRBV5-1 and TRBJ2-3; no clear D gene. Trimming removed 2 bases from V and 2 bases from J, with 12 bases in between. This CDR3 comprises 15 residues. Germline CDR1 is SGHRS and CDR2 is YFSETQ. CDR3 in DNA: TGCGCCAGCAGCTTTTCCCAGTCAGCCACAGATACGCAGTATTTT. Protein product: CASSFSQSATDTQYF. Full variable domain (outside the CDR3, taken from reference TRBV5-1 and TRBJ2-3): KAGVTQTPRYLIKTRGQQVTLSCSPISGHRSVSWYQQTPGQGLQFLFEYFSETQRNKGNFPGRFSGRQFSNSRSEMNVSTLELGDSALYLCASSFSQSATDTQYFGPGTRLTVL.

This clonotype was observed at least ten times. V is TRBV7-3 and J is TRBJ2-1; 8 bases match TRBD1. CDR3 length: 19 residues. The J segment lost 8 bases and the V segment lost 4 bases, leaving 22 bases of the junction unmatched. Germline lookup yields CDR1 SGHTA and CDR2 FQGTGA. The CDR3 DNA sequence: TGTGCCAGCAGCTCCACCGGGACAGGATCGGACCCCACCCTCCATGAGCAGTTCTTC. Translated: CASSSTGTGSDPTLHEQFF.